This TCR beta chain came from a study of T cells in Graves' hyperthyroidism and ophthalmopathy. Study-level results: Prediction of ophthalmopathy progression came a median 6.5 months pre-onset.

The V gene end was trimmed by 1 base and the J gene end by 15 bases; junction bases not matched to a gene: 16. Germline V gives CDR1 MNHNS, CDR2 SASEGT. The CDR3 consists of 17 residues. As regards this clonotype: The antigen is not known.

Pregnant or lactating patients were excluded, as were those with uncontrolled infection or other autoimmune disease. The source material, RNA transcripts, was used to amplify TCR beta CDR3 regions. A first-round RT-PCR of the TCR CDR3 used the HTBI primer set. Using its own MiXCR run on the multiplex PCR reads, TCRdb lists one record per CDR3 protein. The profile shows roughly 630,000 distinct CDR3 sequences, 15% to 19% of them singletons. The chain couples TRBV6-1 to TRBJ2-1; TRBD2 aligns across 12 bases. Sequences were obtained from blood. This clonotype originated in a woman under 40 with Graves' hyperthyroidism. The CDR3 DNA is TGTGCCAGCAGTGAAGAGCCCGGGACTAGCGGGTCCCCGGGCCCGTTCTTC. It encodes CASSEEPGTSGSPGPFF.